One and the same sample provided the 24 T cell receptor beta chains below, sequenced in a study of T cells after yellow fever vaccination. Via MiXCR, TCRdb re-called the 5' RACE reads, giving one row per CDR3 protein. The data show fewer than 100,000 distinct CDR3 sequences, under 7% seen once. This specimen was CD8+ T cells sorted from PBMCs, taken 10 days after the yellow fever booster vaccination. The receptors originated from a man younger than 35 who received the YFV17D yellow fever vaccine.

Many counts were recorded for this clonotype. V usage is TRBV7-6 and J usage is TRBJ2-7; 8 nucleotides match TRBD1. The CDR3 extends over 14 amino acids. CDR1 is SGHVS, CDR2 FNYEAQ, per germline. The J segment lost 2 bases and the V segment lost 5 bases, leaving 5 bases of the junction unmatched. CDR3 protein: CASSPGTGPYEQYF. The CDR3 DNA follows: TGTGCCAGCAGCCCAGGGACAGGACCCTACGAGCAGTACTTC.

This clonotype was observed a few times. The chain carries TRBV15 and TRBJ2-7, with 9 positions matching TRBD2. The CDR3 contains 14 residues. J lost 0 bases, V lost 6 bases, and 3 bases had no gene match. From germline, CDR1 is LNHNV and CDR2 YYDKDF (reference sequence). CDR3 bases: TGTGCCACCAGGGCTAGCGGGGCCTCCTACGAGCAGTACGTC. Translation gives CATRASGASYEQYV.

The chain recombines TRBV5-5 with TRBJ2-7; possible D gene TRBD2, 6 bases. Trimming removed 2 bases at V and 0 bases at J, with 12 bases between. CDR1 is SGHKS, CDR2 YYEKEE, per germline (reference sequence). This CDR3 contains 15 residues. CDR3 protein: CASSFYLTSSYEQYF. CDR3 coding DNA: TGTGCCAGCAGCTTTTACTTGACTAGCTCCTACGAGCAGTACTTC.

This clonotype came up a few times. The rearrangement joins TRBV6-5 to TRBJ1-6; D gene uncertain. Germline assignment: CDR1 MNHEY and CDR2 SVGAGI. V was pared by 2 bases and J by 4 bases, with 15 bases between. This CDR3 spans 17 amino acids. The CDR3 DNA reads TGTGCCAGCAGTTACACCCGCCCGGCTTGGTATAATTCACCCCTCCACTTT. Translation: CASSYTRPAWYNSPLHF.

This clonotype has only a few counts. The rearrangement links TRBV3-1 to TRBJ1-1; D gene ambiguous. CDR1 and CDR2 from the germline V gene are LGHDT and YNNKEL (reference sequence). The CDR3 totals 13 residues. With 3 bases removed from V and 0 bases from J, the gap between germline ends came to 5 bases. The CDR3 loop reads CASSHILNTEAFF. Here the CDR3 DNA reads TGTGCCAGCAGCCATATTCTGAACACTGAAGCTTTCTTT.

This clonotype was counted at least ten times. The CDR3 spells CSVEGLAGHTDTQYF. DNA for the CDR3: TGCAGCGTTGAAGGACTAGCGGGGCACACAGATACGCAGTATTTT. J is TRBJ2-3 and V is TRBV29-1, with 11 nucleotides matching TRBD2. Germline CDR1 SQVTM, CDR2 ANQGSEA. The CDR3 length is 15 residues. V shed 1 base, J shed 2 bases, and the junction held 2 bases outside the gene matches.

This clonotype was observed a few times. V is TRBV19 and J is TRBJ1-4; the D is unclear. The V end was cut by 7 bases, the J end by 0 bases, with 12 bases between. Germline V gene lookup returns CDR1 LNHDA and CDR2 SQIVND (reference sequence). The CDR3 spans 15 residues. The chain's CDR3 is CASKTIGATNEKLFF. The CDR3 DNA sequence: TGTGCCAGTAAAACTATAGGAGCAACTAATGAAAAACTGTTTTTT.

This clonotype has a handful of counts. The chain joins TRBV20-1 to TRBJ2-7, with 12 bases lining up with TRBD2. With 6 bases clipped from V and 0 bases from J, the junction kept 6 bases outside the gene matches. This CDR3 is built from 15 residues. From germline, CDR1 is DFQATT and CDR2 SNEGSKA (reference sequence). The CDR3 loop reads CSADGLAGSSYEQYF. The CDR3 region has the DNA TGCAGTGCGGACGGACTAGCGGGGAGCTCCTACGAGCAGTACTTC.

This clonotype has more than one count but fewer than ten. The chain joins TRBV5-1 to TRBJ1-1, with D possibly TRBD1 on 6 matching bases. The V end lost 4 bases, the J end lost 0 bases, and 13 bases lay between the germline ends. Germline V gene sequence: CDR1 SGHRS, CDR2 YFSETQ. The CDR3 sequence is 15 residues long. The CDR3, as DNA: TGCGCCAGCAGCCCCGTGGACAGCATGAACACTGAAGCTTTCTTT. This translates into CASSPVDSMNTEAFF.

The rearrangement uses TRBV12-3 or TRBV12-4 and TRBJ1-1, with D possibly matching TRBD1 (6 bases). The CDR3 covers 12 residues. Trimming stripped 5 bases from V and 7 bases from J, with 11 bases between. CDR3: CASSTGRGEAFF. Written as DNA, the CDR3 is TGTGCCAGCAGTACAGGGCGGGGTGAAGCTTTCTTT.

This clonotype was seen many times. V is TRBV10-3 and J is TRBJ2-3; D may be TRBD2 (6 bases). Trimming cost V 0 bases and J 4 bases, with 14 bases left between them. The CDR3 covers 16 residues. Germline V lookup: CDR1 ENHRY, CDR2 SYGVKD. The CDR3 region is CAISESYGEVADTQYF. CDR3 DNA: TGTGCCATCAGTGAGTCTTACGGGGAGGTGGCAGATACGCAGTATTTT.

This clonotype was seen only a few times. The chain combines TRBV4-1 with TRBJ2-3; 8 bases agree with TRBD2. CDR3 size: 15 residues. V shed 0 bases, J shed 4 bases, and the junction held 3 bases outside the gene matches. The V gene's germline CDR1 is MGHRA and CDR2 YSYEKL. DNA of the CDR3: TGCGCCAGCAGCCAAGAGCCAGCGGGGGCAGATACGCAGTATTTT. Protein: CASSQEPAGADTQYF.

The chain employs TRBV2 and TRBJ2-5; the D is unclear. CDR1 and CDR2 from the germline V gene are SNHLY and FYNNEI. The CDR3 totals 15 residues. V was clipped by 3 bases and J by 5 bases, with 16 bases between them. CDR3 residues: CASSEAGIPPETQYF. The CDR3 coding sequence is TGTGCCAGCAGTGAGGCCGGAATACCTCCGGAGACCCAGTACTTC.

This clonotype was counted only a few times. The gene calls are TRBV7-9 and TRBJ2-7; 9 positions match TRBD1. The germline CDR1 and CDR2 sequences are SEHNR and FQNEAQ (reference sequence). CDR3 length: 15 amino acids. V was pared by 3 bases and J by 3 bases, with 6 bases of the junction left unmatched. This CDR3 reads CASSFRTGVSYEQYF. As DNA, the CDR3 is TGTGCCAGCAGCTTCAGGACAGGGGTGAGCTACGAGCAGTACTTC.

This clonotype appeared many times. The chain joins TRBV12-3 or TRBV12-4 to TRBJ2-3; D remains unclear. This CDR3 is built from 13 residues. Deletions cut 7 bases from V and 0 bases from J, with 8 bases between. CDR3 residues: CASTFASTDTQYF. The DNA of the CDR3 is TGTGCCAGCACCTTCGCTAGCACAGATACGCAGTATTTT.

This clonotype was detected many times. The chain has TRBV4-3 and TRBJ2-7; TRBD1 might be the D (6 bases). CDR3 size: 15 residues. Deletions cut 0 bases from V and 0 bases from J, with 9 bases between. Germline lookup yields CDR1 LGHNA and CDR2 YSLEER. CDR3 in DNA: TGCGCCAGCAGCCAAGAGGACAGTTTCTCCTACGAGCAGTACTTC. Translated: CASSQEDSFSYEQYF.

The sample holds many counts of this clonotype. This chain joins TRBV20-1 and TRBJ1-5; 10 nucleotides align to TRBD1. The CDR3 spans 16 residues. V trimming: 0 bases; J trimming: 6 bases; junction bases outside the gene matches: 8. CDR1 and CDR2 from the germline V gene are DFQATT and SNEGSKA (reference sequence). DNA for the CDR3: TGCAGTGCTAGAGAATTGAGACAGGGGGCGCGTCAGCCCCAGCATTTT. It specifies CSARELRQGARQPQHF.

The J gene is TRBJ1-2, the V gene TRBV12-3 or TRBV12-4, with a tentative D call TRBD1 (5 bases). The CDR3 contains 15 residues. V lost 6 bases to trimming and J lost 2 bases, with 16 bases between them. CDR3 sequence (DNA): TGTGCCAGCAGCGCACCGGGACCCTTCAACTATGGCTACACCTTC. It encodes CASSAPGPFNYGYTF.

This rearrangement joins TRBV19 to TRBJ2-1; D is perhaps TRBD1 (7 bases). V lost 5 bases, J lost 2 bases, and 13 bases lay in between. The CDR3 contains 15 residues. Looked up from germline, CDR1 is LNHDA and CDR2 is SQIVND (reference sequence). CDR3 in amino acids: CASSWAGGTYNEQFF. The CDR3 nucleotides are TGTGCCAGTAGTTGGGCAGGGGGGACCTACAATGAGCAGTTCTTC.

In its sample, this clonotype was seen many times. The chain couples TRBV5-6 to TRBJ1-2; D possibly corresponds to TRBD1 (5 bases). Germline CDR1 and CDR2: SGHDT and YYEEEE. Trimming removed 6 bases from V and 4 bases from J, with 13 bases in between. The CDR3 is 13 amino acids. CDR3 in DNA: TGTGCCAGCACCCTCGGGGCAGCCTATGGCTACACCTTC. Protein: CASTLGAAYGYTF.

This clonotype was observed many times. One junction end disagrees with the germline gene, perhaps due to a read error. The V gene is TRBV7-2, the J gene TRBJ2-1; 8 bases fit TRBD2. The CDR3 spans 13 residues. Germline-derived CDR1 and CDR2 are SGHTA and FQGNSA. CDR3 residues: CASSLPARGGPVF. CDR3 coding DNA: TGTGCCAGCAGCCTCCCGGCCCGGGGGGGCCCAGTCTTC. Full variable domain (rest looked up from reference TRBV7-2 and TRBJ2-1): GAGVSQSPSNKVTEKGKDVELRCDPISGHTALYWYRQSLGQGLEFLIYFQGNSAPDKSGLPSDRFSAERTGGSVSTLTIQRTQQEDSAVYLCASSLPARGGPVFGPGTRLTVL.

V and J are TRBV4-3 and TRBJ2-7; the match to TRBD2 covers 8 bases. Germline trimming cut 4 bases from V and 0 bases from J; bases unmatched to any gene: 5. The CDR3 totals 15 residues. Germline lookup yields CDR1 LGHNA and CDR2 YSLEER. The CDR3 loop is CASSLSGESSYEQYF. CDR3 nucleotide sequence: TGCGCCAGCAGCCTTAGCGGGGAGAGCTCCTACGAGCAGTACTTC.

This clonotype was detected only a few times. J is TRBJ1-1 and V is TRBV7-6, with 11 bases identical to TRBD1. Germline V gene lookup returns CDR1 SGHVS and CDR2 FNYEAQ. The V gene end was trimmed by 5 bases and the J gene end by 5 bases; junction bases not matched to a gene: 7. The CDR3 length is 15 residues. The CDR3 loop reads CASSAGQGATTEAFF. Here the CDR3 DNA reads TGTGCCAGCAGCGCAGGACAGGGGGCAACAACTGAAGCTTTCTTT.

V and J are TRBV12-3 or TRBV12-4 and TRBJ2-3; D gene unclear. The CDR3 is 16 residues long. V lost 6 bases and J lost 2, with 18 bases in between. Written as DNA, the CDR3 is TGTGCCAGCAGCCCCTCGGTCCCGACGGTCACAGATACGCAGTATTTT. Translation: CASSPSVPTVTDTQYF.